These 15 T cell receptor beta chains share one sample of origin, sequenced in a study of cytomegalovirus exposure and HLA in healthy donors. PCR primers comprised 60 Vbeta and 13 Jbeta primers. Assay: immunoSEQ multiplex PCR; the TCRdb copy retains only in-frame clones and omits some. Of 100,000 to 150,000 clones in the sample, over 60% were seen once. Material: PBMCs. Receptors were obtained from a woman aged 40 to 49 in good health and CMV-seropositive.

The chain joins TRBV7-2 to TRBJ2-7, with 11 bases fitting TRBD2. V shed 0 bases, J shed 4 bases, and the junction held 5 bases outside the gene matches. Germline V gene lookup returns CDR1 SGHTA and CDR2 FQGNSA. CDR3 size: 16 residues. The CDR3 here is CASSLARTSGGYEQYF. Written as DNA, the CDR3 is TGTGCCAGCAGCTTAGCGAGAACTAGCGGGGGTTACGAGCAGTACTTC.

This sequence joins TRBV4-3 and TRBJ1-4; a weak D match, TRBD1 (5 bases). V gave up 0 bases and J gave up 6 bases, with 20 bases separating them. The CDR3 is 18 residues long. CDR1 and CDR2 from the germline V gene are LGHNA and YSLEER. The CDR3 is CASSQDLGIGGFDEKLFF. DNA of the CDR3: TGCGCCAGCAGCCAAGATCTGGGAATTGGGGGGTTCGATGAAAAACTGTTTTTT.

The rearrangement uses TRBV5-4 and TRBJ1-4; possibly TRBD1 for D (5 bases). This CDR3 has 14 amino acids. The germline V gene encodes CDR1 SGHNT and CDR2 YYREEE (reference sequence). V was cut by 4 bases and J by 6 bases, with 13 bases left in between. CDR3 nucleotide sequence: TGTGCCAGCAGCCCCATGGGAGGGGATGAAAAACTGTTTTTT. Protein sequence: CASSPMGGDEKLFF.

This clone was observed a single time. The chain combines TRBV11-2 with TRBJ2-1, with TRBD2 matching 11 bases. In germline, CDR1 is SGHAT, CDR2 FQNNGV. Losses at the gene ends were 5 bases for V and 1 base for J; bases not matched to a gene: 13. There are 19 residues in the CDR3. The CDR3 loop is CASSAGLAGTRRSYNEQFF. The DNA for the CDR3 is TGTGCCAGCAGCGCCGGACTAGCGGGTACCCGGCGGTCCTACAATGAGCAGTTCTTC.

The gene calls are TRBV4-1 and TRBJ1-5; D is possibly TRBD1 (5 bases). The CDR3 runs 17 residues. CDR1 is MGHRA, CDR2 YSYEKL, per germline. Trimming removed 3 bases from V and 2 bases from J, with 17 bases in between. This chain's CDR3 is CASSQIPGGKGNQPQHF. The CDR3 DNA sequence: TGCGCCAGCAGCCAGATCCCCGGGGGGAAGGGCAATCAGCCCCAGCATTTT.

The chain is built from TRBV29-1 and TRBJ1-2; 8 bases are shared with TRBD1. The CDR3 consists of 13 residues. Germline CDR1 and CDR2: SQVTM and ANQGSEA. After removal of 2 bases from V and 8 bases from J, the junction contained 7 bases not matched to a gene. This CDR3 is CSVEWGRGRGYTF. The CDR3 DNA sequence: TGCAGCGTTGAATGGGGCAGGGGGCGCGGCTACACCTTC. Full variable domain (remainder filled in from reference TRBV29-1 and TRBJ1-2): SAVISQKPSRDICQRGTSLTIQCQVDSQVTMMFWYRQQPGQSLTLIATANQGSEATYESGFVIDKFPISRPNLTFSTLTVSNMSPEDSSIYLCSVEWGRGRGYTFGSGTRLTVV.

The CDR3 DNA sequence: TGTGCCAGCAATTCCGGCGGGGGGGACAATGAGCAGTTCTTC. Residues: CASNSGGGDNEQFF. This chain joins TRBV5-6 and TRBJ2-1; 9 bases map to TRBD2. Germline V gene lookup returns CDR1 SGHDT and CDR2 YYEEEE. The V gene end was trimmed by 6 bases and the J gene end by 5 bases; junction bases not matched to a gene: 6. The CDR3 sequence is 14 residues long.

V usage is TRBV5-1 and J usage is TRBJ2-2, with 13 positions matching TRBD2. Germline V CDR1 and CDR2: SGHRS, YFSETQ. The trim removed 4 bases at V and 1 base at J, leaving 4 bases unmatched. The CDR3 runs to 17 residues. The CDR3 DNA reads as TGCGCCAGCAGCCCTGGGACTAGCGGGGTGAACACCGGGGAGCTGTTTTTT. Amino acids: CASSPGTSGVNTGELFF.

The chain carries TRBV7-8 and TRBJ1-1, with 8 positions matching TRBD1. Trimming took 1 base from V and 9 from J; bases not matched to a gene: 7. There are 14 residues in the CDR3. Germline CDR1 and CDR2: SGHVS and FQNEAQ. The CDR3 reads CASSLDGTGLKAFF. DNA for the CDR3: TGTGCCAGCAGCTTAGATGGGACAGGATTAAAAGCTTTCTTT. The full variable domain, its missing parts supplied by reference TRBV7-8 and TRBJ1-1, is GAGVSQSPRYKVAKRGQDVALRCDPISGHVSLFWYQQALGQGPEFLTYFQNEAQLDKSGLPSDRFFAERPEGSVSTLKIQRTQQEDSAVYLCASSLDGTGLKAFFGQGTRLTVV.

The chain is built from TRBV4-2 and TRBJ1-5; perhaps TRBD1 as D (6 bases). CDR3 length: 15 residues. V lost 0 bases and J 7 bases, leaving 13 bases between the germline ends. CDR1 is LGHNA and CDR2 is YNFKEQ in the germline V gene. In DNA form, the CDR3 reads TGTGCCAGCAGCCAAGAAGCAGGGGTTTACCAGCCCCAGCATTTT. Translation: CASSQEAGVYQPQHF.

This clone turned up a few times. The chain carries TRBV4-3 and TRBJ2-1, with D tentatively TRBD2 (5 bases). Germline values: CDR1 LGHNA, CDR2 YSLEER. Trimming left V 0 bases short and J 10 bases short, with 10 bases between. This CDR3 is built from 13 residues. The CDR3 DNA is TGCGCCAGCAGCCAAGATGCCGCTAGCGAGCAGTTCTTC. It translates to CASSQDAASEQFF.

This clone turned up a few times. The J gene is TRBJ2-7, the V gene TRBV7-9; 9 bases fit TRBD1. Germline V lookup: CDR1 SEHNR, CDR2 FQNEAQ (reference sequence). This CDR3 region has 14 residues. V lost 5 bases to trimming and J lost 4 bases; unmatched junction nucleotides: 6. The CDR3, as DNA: TGTGCCAGCAGCGGAGGGACAGGGTCATACGAGCAGTACTTC. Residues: CASSGGTGSYEQYF.

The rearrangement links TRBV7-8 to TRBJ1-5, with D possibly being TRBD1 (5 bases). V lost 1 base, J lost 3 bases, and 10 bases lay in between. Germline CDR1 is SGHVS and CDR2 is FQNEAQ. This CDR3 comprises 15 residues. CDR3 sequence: CASSLVLDNNQPQHF. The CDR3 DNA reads TGTGCCAGCAGCTTAGTGCTGGACAACAATCAGCCCCAGCATTTT.

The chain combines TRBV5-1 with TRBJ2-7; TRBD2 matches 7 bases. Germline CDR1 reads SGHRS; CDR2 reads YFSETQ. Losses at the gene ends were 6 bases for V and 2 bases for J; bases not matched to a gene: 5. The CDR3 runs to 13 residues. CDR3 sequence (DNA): TGCGCCAGCACCTCGGGGGGAACCTACGAGCAGTACTTC. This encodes CASTSGGTYEQYF.

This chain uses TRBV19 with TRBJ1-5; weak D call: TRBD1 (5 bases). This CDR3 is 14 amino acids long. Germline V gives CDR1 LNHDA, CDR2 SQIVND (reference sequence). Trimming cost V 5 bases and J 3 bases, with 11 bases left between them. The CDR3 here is CASSSQGTNQPQHF. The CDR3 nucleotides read TGTGCCAGTAGTTCCCAGGGAACCAATCAGCCCCAGCATTTT.